These T cell receptor beta chains were read from a single sample in a study of blood T cell repertoires in COVID-19. Measured with immunoSEQ multiplex PCR; TCRdb has only the in-frame clones, and not every one. The sample has 300,000 to 350,000 clones, roughly 87% seen once. The material sequenced was peripheral blood. The receptor source for this set is a young man with COVID-19, enrolled during active disease. Each CDR3 is given with its conserved first and last residue. A D gene is named only where the DNA matches it firmly. The size of a clone is reported for some rows only, either as once, few or many, or as a class for expanded clones.

v_call	j_call	clone_size	d_call	cdr3_aa	cdr3_nt
TRBV5-1	TRBJ1-3	NA	NA	CASSLAAGRLGNTIYF	TGCGCCAGCAGCTTGGCCGCAGGCCGGCTAGGAAACACCATATATTTT
TRBV7-9	TRBJ1-6	NA	NA	CASSLGGKESPLHF	TGTGCCAGCAGTCTGGGGGGGAAGGAGTCACCCCTCCACTTT
TRBV4-2	TRBJ1-1	once	NA	CASSQVSGGNTEAFF	TGTGCCAGCAGCCAAGTATCCGGGGGTAACACTGAAGCTTTCTTT
TRBV10-3	TRBJ1-6	few	TRBD1	CAISQRTGDNSPLHF	TGTGCCATCAGTCAAAGGACAGGGGATAATTCACCCCTCCACTTT
TRBV19	TRBJ1-5	NA	NA	CASGVGGVWSNQPQHF	TGTGCCAGCGGGGTAGGGGGAGTGTGGAGCAATCAGCCCCAGCATTTT
TRBV3-1/TRBV3-2	TRBJ2-3	NA	NA	CASRPQGAAGTDTQYF	TGTGCCAGCAGACCGCAGGGGGCAGCGGGAACAGATACGCAGTATTTT
TRBV27	TRBJ2-7	NA	NA	CASSLSGQTYEQYF	TGTGCCAGCAGTTTATCGGGACAAACCTACGAGCAGTACTTC
TRBV27	TRBJ2-5	NA	NA	CASRRVLSGKETQYF	TGTGCCAGCAGGCGGGTCCTCTCGGGGAAAGAGACCCAGTACTTC
TRBV7-9	TRBJ2-1	few	TRBD2	CASSPPGGGSSYNEQFF	TGTGCCAGCAGCCCTCCCGGCGGGGGGAGCTCCTACAATGAGCAGTTCTTC
TRBV27	TRBJ2-2	NA	NA	CASSLQGRSPGELFF	TGTGCCAGCAGTTTGCAGGGAAGGAGCCCCGGGGAGCTGTTTTTT
TRBV9	TRBJ1-1	NA	TRBD1	CASSVGQGLFMNTEAFF	TGTGCCAGCAGCGTAGGACAGGGGCTATTTATGAACACTGAAGCTTTCTTT
TRBV5-4	TRBJ2-1	few	TRBD1	CASSPDRGSYNEQFF	TGTGCCAGCAGCCCGGACAGGGGCTCCTACAATGAGCAGTTCTTC
TRBV7-9	TRBJ2-1	NA	NA	CASSSIRDWDPYNEQFF	TGTGCCAGCAGCTCTATCCGGGACTGGGACCCCTACAATGAGCAGTTCTTC
TRBV7-8	TRBJ1-4	NA	NA	CASSLAGGGAREKLFF	TGTGCCAGCAGCTTAGCGGGAGGCGGGGCACGGGAAAAACTGTTTTTT
TRBV19	TRBJ2-5	NA	NA	CASSPGPGTSETQYF	TGTGCCAGTAGTCCGGGCCCGGGGACAAGTGAGACCCAGTACTTC
TRBV19	TRBJ2-4	once	NA	CASSPRTDLSGQEYF	TGTGCCAGTAGTCCGCGGACAGACCTGTCAGGTCAGGAGTACTTC
TRBV2	TRBJ1-2	NA	NA	CASRRVRAANYGYTF	TGTGCCAGCAGACGAGTCAGGGCCGCTAACTATGGCTACACCTTC
TRBV12-3/TRBV12-4	TRBJ2-7	NA	TRBD1	CASGQGAYEQYF	TGTGCCAGCGGACAGGGGGCGTACGAGCAGTACTTC
TRBV10-3	TRBJ2-5	NA	TRBD1	CAIRDRGDRETQYF	TGTGCCATCAGGGACAGGGGGGATAGAGAGACCCAGTACTTC
TRBV28	TRBJ2-5	few	NA	CASSSPLAGGAETQYF	TGTGCCAGCAGTTCCCCCCTGGCAGGTGGGGCAGAGACCCAGTACTTC
TRBV4-1	TRBJ1-1	NA	NA	CASSQDGSGLNTEAFF	TGCGCCAGCAGCCAAGATGGGTCAGGGTTGAACACTGAAGCTTTCTTT
TRBV7-7	TRBJ2-5	NA	NA	CASSLGTFTQETQYF	TGTGCCAGCAGCTTAGGAACATTCACACAAGAGACCCAGTACTTC
TRBV6-5	TRBJ2-7	NA	TRBD1	CASRLQQGAGEQYF	TGTGCCAGCAGGCTACAACAGGGGGCTGGGGAGCAGTACTTC
TRBV10-3	TRBJ2-7	NA	TRBD1	CATQKQGIEHEQYF	TGTGCCACCCAAAAACAGGGGATAGAGCACGAGCAGTACTTC
TRBV20-1	TRBJ1-1	NA	NA	CSARDLGAFF	TGCAGTGCTAGAGATCTCGGGGCTTTCTTT
TRBV4-1	TRBJ2-1	NA	TRBD1	CASSQVSRGGDEQFF	TGCGCCAGCAGCCAAGTTTCTAGAGGGGGCGATGAGCAGTTCTTC
TRBV7-9	TRBJ2-1	NA	NA	CASSLDRASYNEQFF	TGTGCCAGCAGCTTAGACAGGGCGTCCTACAATGAGCAGTTCTTC